This TCR beta chain was recorded in a study of PD-L1 blockade in urothelial cancer. The CDR3 is made up of 15 amino acids. V was cut by 5 bases and J by 4 bases, with 17 bases left in between. The germline gives CDR1 SGHVS, CDR2 FNYEAQ. Sequenced by immunoSEQ multiplex PCR; TCRdb stores in-frame clones only, minus some. The sample contains around 120,000 clones, approximately 85% of which appear only once. The receptor's source is a middle-aged man with urothelial cancer. The sequenced sample was PBMCs, obtained around atezolizumab (anti-PD-L1) treatment. V and J are TRBV7-6 and TRBJ2-5; D is uncertain. The CDR3 sequence: CASSTSLQYSETQYF. The DNA for the CDR3 is TGTGCCAGCAGCACCTCCCTTCAGTATTCAGAGACCCAGTACTTC.